The present T cell receptor (beta chain) was sequenced within a study of beta chain features in type 1 diabetes. Overall study: Taken together, all samples contributed approximately 110 million examined sorted cells.

Trimming took 0 bases from V and 2 from J, leaving 6 bases between them. The CDR3 runs 15 residues. Germline loops: CDR1 SGHRS, CDR2 YFSETQ. The study reverse transcribed the entire isolated RNA, so it sequenced expressed TCRB transcripts. The protocol was immunoSEQ multiplex PCR, while the TCRdb copy is restricted to in-frame clones and leaves out a portion. The sample lists a few hundred thousand clones, 27% occurring once. This clone was seen a few times. The antigen remains undetermined. In all sorted populations, purity surpassed 95%. Regarding the study as a whole: Among patients, naive, central memory and Treg TCRB repertoires appeared more similar than among healthy donors.

The rearrangement links TRBV5-1 to TRBJ2-6; D unclear. The sequencing input was central memory CD4+ T cells from blood. This TCR came from a man aged 30 to 45 in good health. The CDR3 DNA reads TGCGCCAGCAGCTTGGAAGGGCCTGGGGCCAACGTCCTGACTTTC. This translates into CASSLEGPGANVLTF.